Listed here are 28 T cell receptor beta chains from one sample, sequenced in a study of shared clonotypes between healthy human individuals. Using immunoSEQ multiplex PCR, the repertoire was profiled, and TCRdb retains in-frame clones only, with some absent. Of about 980,000 clones listed, 76% are singletons. Sequenced: memory CD4+ T cells sorted from blood. This sample's subset: CD45RA-negative fraction. These receptors all come from a man aged 18-30 years in good health.

This clone was counted many times. The rearrangement uses TRBV4-1 and TRBJ1-2, with 7 bases matching TRBD1. This CDR3 region has 16 residues. V lost 1 base and J lost 3; bases outside the gene matches: 8. The germline gives CDR1 MGHRA, CDR2 YSYEKL. CDR3 amino acids: CASSQGGTVVDYGYTF. CDR3 in DNA: TGCGCCAGCAGCCAAGGGGGGACAGTCGTCGACTATGGCTACACCTTC.

The chain is built from TRBV11-3 and TRBJ2-2; D gene ambiguous. The CDR3 is made up of 14 amino acids. Trimming removed 0 bases at V and 6 bases at J, with 8 bases between. Germline V CDR1 and CDR2: SGHNT, YENEEA. The CDR3 region is CASSLEGPPGELFF. As DNA, the CDR3 is TGTGCCAGCAGCTTAGAAGGCCCGCCCGGGGAGCTGTTTTTT.

Regarding this clone: Other DNA variants within this sample encode the same CDR3. The rearrangement uses TRBV27 and TRBJ1-4, with D unclear. CDR1 MNHEY and CDR2 SMNVEV come from the germline V gene (reference sequence). The CDR3 loop spans 15 amino acids. Between the trimmed V and J ends, which lost 2 bases and 0 bases, there was a span of 7 bases. The CDR3 protein is CASSLRPATNEKLFF. Here the CDR3 DNA reads TGTGCCAGCAGTTTACGTCCCGCAACTAATGAAAAACTGTTTTTT.

As for this clone: Different DNA sequences within this sample yield the same CDR3. The chain is built from TRBV11-3 and TRBJ2-2; D call uncertain. The CDR3 has 12 residues. V was trimmed by 3 bases and J by 5 bases, leaving 4 bases between them. Per the germline V gene, CDR1 is SGHNT and CDR2 is YENEEA. This CDR3 reads CASSLSTGELFF. CDR3 DNA sequence: TGTGCCAGCAGCTTGAGTACCGGGGAGCTGTTTTTT.

This chain joins TRBV12-5 and TRBJ1-1; perhaps TRBD1 as D (6 bases). Per the germline V gene, CDR1 is LGHNT and CDR2 is FRNRAP. V lost 6 bases and J lost 3, with 11 bases in between. The CDR3 spans 13 residues. CDR3 coding DNA: TGTGCTAGTGGGGGGGACACGTACACTGAAGCTTTCTTT. Its translation is CASGGDTYTEAFF.

This clone was detected only a few times. The chain joins TRBV29-1 to TRBJ2-2; 8 bases map to TRBD1. The germline V gene has CDR1 SQVTM and CDR2 ANQGSEA. The J segment lost 3 bases and the V segment lost 6 bases, leaving 9 bases of the junction unmatched. The CDR3 sequence is 15 residues long. DNA of the CDR3: TGCAGCGTGAAAACTCCGGGACAGGACACCGGGGAGCTGTTTTTT. Residues: CSVKTPGQDTGELFF.

The chain uses TRBV10-3 and TRBJ2-2; TRBD2 agrees at 7 bases. The trim removed 9 bases at V and 6 bases at J, leaving 1 base unmatched. Germline V gives CDR1 ENHRY, CDR2 SYGVKD. CDR3 length: 11 residues. DNA for the CDR3: TGTGCCATGGGGGGGGCCGGGGAGCTGTTTTTT. This sequence encodes CAMGGAGELFF.

The rearrangement joins TRBV19 to TRBJ2-7, with 10 nucleotides matching TRBD2. Germline CDR1 reads LNHDA; CDR2 reads SQIVND (reference sequence). Trimming cost V 10 bases and J 2 bases; bases outside gene matches: 5. This CDR3 contains 13 residues. The CDR3 spells CATRTSGTYEQYF. CDR3 DNA: TGTGCCACCAGGACTAGCGGTACCTACGAGCAGTACTTC.

The chain couples TRBV29-1 to TRBJ2-7, with TRBD2 matching over 11 bases. V dropped 3 bases and J dropped 4; count of bases not matched to a gene: 14. CDR1 and CDR2 (germline): SQVTM, ANQGSEA. The CDR3 contains 17 residues. The CDR3 spells CSVDLPVGLAGGYEQYF. The CDR3 bases are TGCAGCGTTGATTTGCCAGTTGGGCTAGCGGGGGGATACGAGCAGTACTTC.

This chain joins TRBV11-2 and TRBJ1-1; 11 positions agree with TRBD1. This CDR3 comprises 16 residues. Losses at the gene ends were 5 bases for V and 0 bases for J; bases not matched to a gene: 5. Germline V gene data show CDR1 as SGHAT and CDR2 as FQNNGV. CDR3 residues: CASSPGTGGMNTEAFF. The CDR3 bases are TGTGCCAGCAGCCCGGGGACAGGGGGAATGAACACTGAAGCTTTCTTT.

The chain combines TRBV27 with TRBJ2-2; no definite D call. The CDR3 consists of 12 residues. With 11 bases removed from V and 1 base from J, the gap between germline ends came to 8 bases. The germline CDR1 and CDR2 sequences are MNHEY and SMNVEV (reference sequence). The chain's CDR3 is CAVRRNTGELFF. The DNA for the CDR3 is TGTGCCGTCAGGAGGAACACCGGGGAGCTGTTTTTT.

V gene TRBV7-9 combines with J gene TRBJ1-2; possible D gene TRBD1, 5 bases. The CDR3 length is 16 residues. V was clipped by 4 bases and J by 4 bases, with 19 bases between them. In germline, CDR1 is SEHNR, CDR2 FQNEAQ (reference sequence). CDR3: CASSSPGGSPFYGYTF. In DNA, the CDR3 is TGTGCCAGCAGCTCACCTGGGGGGTCCCCCTTCTATGGCTACACCTTC. The whole variable domain, filled in from reference TRBV7-9 and TRBJ1-2, reads DTGVSQNPRHKITKRGQNVTFRCDPISEHNRLYWYRQTLGQGPEFLTYFQNEAQLEKSRLLSDRFSAERPKGSFSTLEIQRTEQGDSAMYLCASSSPGGSPFYGYTFGSGTRLTVV.

The chain employs TRBV10-3 and TRBJ2-1, with TRBD2 matching over 8 bases. Germline loops: CDR1 ENHRY, CDR2 SYGVKD. The ends lost 6 bases at V and 9 bases at J; junction bases unmatched: 13. The CDR3 totals 15 residues. Here the CDR3 DNA reads TGTGCCATCAGGCCCGAGGGCGGGGGGAGCCCTGAGCAGTTCTTC. It yields the protein CAIRPEGGGSPEQFF.

For this clone: Other DNA sequences in the same sample also yield this CDR3. The chain employs TRBV5-4 and TRBJ2-5; D may be TRBD2 (6 bases). The CDR3 sequence is 13 residues long. V was cut by 7 bases and J by 1 base, with 11 bases left in between. The germline V gene encodes CDR1 SGHNT and CDR2 YYREEE (reference sequence). CDR3 protein: CASSLGGQETQYF. The CDR3 DNA follows: TGTGCCAGCTCACTGGGGGGCCAAGAGACCCAGTACTTC.

This clone showed up just a few times. Different DNA sequences within this sample yield the same CDR3. The chain carries TRBV30 and TRBJ2-1; 7 nucleotides line up with TRBD2. CDR3 length: 14 residues. Trimming at V came to 3 bases and at J to 3 bases, leaving 5 bases not matched to a gene. CDR1 and CDR2 from the germline V gene are GTSNPN and SVGIG (reference sequence). CDR3 protein: CAWSRGGIYNEQFF. Written as DNA, the CDR3 is TGTGCCTGGAGCCGCGGGGGAATCTACAATGAGCAGTTCTTC.

The rearrangement uses TRBV7-2 and TRBJ1-6; TRBD1 matches at 7 bases. Germline V gene data show CDR1 as SGHTA and CDR2 as FQGNSA. V was pared by 7 bases and J by 6 bases, with 6 bases of the junction left unmatched. The CDR3 spans 14 residues. CDR3 nucleotide sequence: TGTGCCAGCACCCCGGGACAGTTTAATTCACCCCTCCACTTT. Protein sequence: CASTPGQFNSPLHF.

The CDR3 here is CASSVRQDYGYTF. Here the CDR3 DNA reads TGTGCCAGCAGCGTAAGACAGGACTATGGCTACACCTTC. V gene TRBV5-4 combines with J gene TRBJ1-2, with D possibly TRBD1 on 6 matching bases. The length of the CDR3 is 13 residues. CDR1 and CDR2 (germline): SGHNT, YYREEE (reference sequence). V was trimmed by 4 bases and J by 3 bases, leaving 10 bases between them.

The genes are TRBV7-2 and TRBJ2-1; 14 bases agree with TRBD2. The V gene end was trimmed by 5 bases and the J gene end by 7 bases; junction bases not matched to a gene: 7. The CDR3 has 16 amino acids. Looked up from germline, CDR1 is SGHTA and CDR2 is FQGNSA. The CDR3 coding sequence is TGTGCCAGCAGCGCGGGACTAGCGGGGGCCGGAAATGAGCAGTTCTTC. Residues: CASSAGLAGAGNEQFF.

Points on this clone: Other DNA sequences of this sample code for an identical CDR3. The chain has TRBV5-1 and TRBJ1-5; no firm D call. Germline CDR1 and CDR2: SGHRS and YFSETQ. V gave up 0 bases and J gave up 0 bases, with 10 bases separating them. This CDR3 is built from 16 residues. The CDR3 protein is CASSLEGSYSNQPQHF. In DNA form, the CDR3 reads TGCGCCAGCAGCTTGGAAGGGTCCTATAGCAATCAGCCCCAGCATTTT.

The chain has TRBV30 and TRBJ2-1, with D uncertain. The V gene lost 3 bases and the J gene lost 0 bases, with 18 bases spanning the gap. The CDR3 has 17 residues. Per the germline V gene, CDR1 is GTSNPN and CDR2 is SVGIG (reference sequence). The CDR3 DNA reads as TGTGCCTGGAGGAGATCGTTGGGCGGAAGCTCCTACAATGAGCAGTTCTTC. Translated: CAWRRSLGGSSYNEQFF.

The chain recombines TRBV6-6 with TRBJ2-7; D unclear. Per the germline V gene, CDR1 is MNHNY and CDR2 is SVGAGI (reference sequence). Trimming took 3 bases from V and 0 from J, leaving 12 bases between them. The CDR3 is 15 residues long. The CDR3 spells CASSYDEILSYEQYF. CDR3 in DNA: TGTGCCAGCAGTTATGATGAGATTCTCTCCTACGAGCAGTACTTC.

V and J are TRBV5-4 and TRBJ2-2; D unresolved. The CDR3 is made up of 15 amino acids. Trimming removed 1 base from V and 2 bases from J, with 9 bases in between. The germline V gene encodes CDR1 SGHNT and CDR2 YYREEE (reference sequence). The CDR3 loop reads CASSLKEHNTGELFF. The CDR3, as DNA: TGTGCCAGCAGCTTGAAGGAACATAACACCGGGGAGCTGTTTTTT.

The V and J genes are TRBV6-5 and TRBJ2-2; a possible D gene is TRBD1 (5 bases). V was clipped by 6 bases and J by 2 bases, with 13 bases between them. The CDR3 covers 15 residues. Germline V gene lookup returns CDR1 MNHEY and CDR2 SVGAGI. For the CDR3, the DNA is TGTGCCAGCAGGATATCAGGGTCCAACACCGGGGAGCTGTTTTTT. It translates to CASRISGSNTGELFF.

This clone was picked up a small number of times. The chain is built from TRBV9 and TRBJ1-1; the D is unclear. Trimming stripped 7 bases from V and 6 bases from J, with 7 bases between. Germline V lookup: CDR1 SGDLS, CDR2 YYNGEE. The CDR3 covers 10 residues. The CDR3 reads CASVHSEAFF. CDR3 sequence (DNA): TGTGCCAGCGTTCATTCTGAAGCTTTCTTT.

Here the CDR3 DNA reads TGTGCCAGCAGCACCGCAGACCGTTATAGCAATCAGCCCCAGCATTTT. Protein sequence: CASSTADRYSNQPQHF. The rearrangement links TRBV21-1 to TRBJ1-5. TRBV21-1 is a recognized pseudogene. This CDR3 is built from 16 residues.

The chain joins TRBV30 to TRBJ1-6; weak D call: TRBD1 (5 bases). Looked up from germline, CDR1 is GTSNPN and CDR2 is SVGIG (reference sequence). Trimming removed 8 bases from V and 9 bases from J, with 14 bases in between. The CDR3 extends over 12 amino acids. This CDR3 reads CAHGGPPSPLHF. The CDR3 DNA is TGTGCCCACGGGGGACCCCCTTCACCCCTCCACTTT.

The chain has TRBV7-8 and TRBJ2-1; TRBD2 aligns across 9 bases. Germline trimming cut 2 bases from V and 6 bases from J; bases unmatched to any gene: 8. The germline gives CDR1 SGHVS, CDR2 FQNEAQ. The CDR3 consists of 16 residues. The CDR3 DNA is TGTGCCAGCAGCTTACGGCCTAGCGGGACTGGCAATGAGCAGTTCTTC. Protein: CASSLRPSGTGNEQFF.

On this clone itself: The same CDR3 can be traced to other DNA sequences in this sample. The V call is TRBV5-1, the J call TRBJ2-1, with 9 bases fitting TRBD1. With V trimmed by 3 bases and J by 6 bases, 7 bases remained unmatched. The CDR3 covers 15 residues. Looked up from germline, CDR1 is SGHRS and CDR2 is YFSETQ. CDR3 sequence (DNA): TGCGCCAGCAGCTCGGGACAGGGAGCTTCCAATGAGCAGTTCTTC. Protein sequence: CASSSGQGASNEQFF.